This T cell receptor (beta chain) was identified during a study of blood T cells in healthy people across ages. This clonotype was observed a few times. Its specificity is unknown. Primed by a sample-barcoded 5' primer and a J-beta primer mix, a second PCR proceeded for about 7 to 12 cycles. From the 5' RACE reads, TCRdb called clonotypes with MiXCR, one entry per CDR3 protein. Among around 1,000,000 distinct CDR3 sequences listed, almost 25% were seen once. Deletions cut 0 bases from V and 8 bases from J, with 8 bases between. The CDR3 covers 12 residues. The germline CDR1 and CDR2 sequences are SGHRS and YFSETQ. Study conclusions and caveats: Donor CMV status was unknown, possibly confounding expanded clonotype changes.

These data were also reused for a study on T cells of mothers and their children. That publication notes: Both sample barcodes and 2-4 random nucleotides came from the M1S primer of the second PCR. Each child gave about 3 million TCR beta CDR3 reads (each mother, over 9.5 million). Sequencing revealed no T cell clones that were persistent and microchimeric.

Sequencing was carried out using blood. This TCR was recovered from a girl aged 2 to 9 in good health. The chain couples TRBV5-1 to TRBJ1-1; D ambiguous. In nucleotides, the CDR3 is TGCGCCAGCAGCTTGGTCGGAAACGAAGCTTTCTTT. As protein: CASSLVGNEAFF.